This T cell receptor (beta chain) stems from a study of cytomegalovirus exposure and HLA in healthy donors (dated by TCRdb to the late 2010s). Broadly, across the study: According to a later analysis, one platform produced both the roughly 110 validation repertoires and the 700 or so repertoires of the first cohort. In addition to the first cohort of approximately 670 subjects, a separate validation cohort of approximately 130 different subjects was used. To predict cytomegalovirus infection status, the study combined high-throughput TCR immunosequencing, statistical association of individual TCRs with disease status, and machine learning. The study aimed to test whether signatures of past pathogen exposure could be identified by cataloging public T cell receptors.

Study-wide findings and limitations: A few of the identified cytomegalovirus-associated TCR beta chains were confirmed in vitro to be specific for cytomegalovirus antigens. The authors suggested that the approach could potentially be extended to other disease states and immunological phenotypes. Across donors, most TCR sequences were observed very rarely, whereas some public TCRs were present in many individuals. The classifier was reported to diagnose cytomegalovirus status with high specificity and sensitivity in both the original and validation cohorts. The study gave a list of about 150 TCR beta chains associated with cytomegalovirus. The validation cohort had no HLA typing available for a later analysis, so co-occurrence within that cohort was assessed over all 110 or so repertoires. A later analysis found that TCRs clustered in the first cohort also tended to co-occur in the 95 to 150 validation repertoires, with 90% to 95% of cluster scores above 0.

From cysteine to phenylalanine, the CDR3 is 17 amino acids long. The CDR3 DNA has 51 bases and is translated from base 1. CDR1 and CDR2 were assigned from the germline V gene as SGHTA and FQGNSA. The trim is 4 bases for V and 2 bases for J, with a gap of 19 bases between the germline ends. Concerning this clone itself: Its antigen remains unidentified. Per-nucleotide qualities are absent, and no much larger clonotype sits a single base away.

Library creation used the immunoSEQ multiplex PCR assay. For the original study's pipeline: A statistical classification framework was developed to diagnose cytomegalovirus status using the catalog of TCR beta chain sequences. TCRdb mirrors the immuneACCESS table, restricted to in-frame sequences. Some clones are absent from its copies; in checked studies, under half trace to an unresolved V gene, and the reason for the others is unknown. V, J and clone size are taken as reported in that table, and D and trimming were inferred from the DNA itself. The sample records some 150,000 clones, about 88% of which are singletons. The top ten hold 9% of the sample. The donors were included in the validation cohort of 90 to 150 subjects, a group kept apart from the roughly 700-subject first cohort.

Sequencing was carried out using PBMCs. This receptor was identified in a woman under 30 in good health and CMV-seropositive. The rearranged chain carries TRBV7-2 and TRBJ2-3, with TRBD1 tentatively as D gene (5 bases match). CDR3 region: CASSSPGAGIATDTQYF. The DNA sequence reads TGTGCCAGCAGCTCACCTGGGGCCGGTATAGCCACAGATACGCAGTATTTT. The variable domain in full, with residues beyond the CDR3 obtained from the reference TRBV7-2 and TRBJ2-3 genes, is GAGVSQSPSNKVTEKGKDVELRCDPISGHTALYWYRQSLGQGLEFLIYFQGNSAPDKSGLPSDRFSAERTGGSVSTLTIQRTQQEDSAVYLCASSSPGAGIATDTQYFGPGTRLTVL.